Below, 9 T cell receptor beta chains from the same sample are listed, as sequenced in a study of type 1 and type 2 diabetes patients. Amplification started from genomic DNA. Multiplex PCR with 30 forward and 13 reverse primers amplified the TCR beta CDR3. A single record per CDR3 protein comes from TCRdb applying MiXCR to the multiplex PCR reads. The table shows fewer than 350,000 distinct CDR3 sequences, with more than 40% occurring only once. Sequences were obtained from peripheral blood mononuclear cells (PBMCs). These receptors were obtained from a man between 18 and 29 years old with type 2 diabetes.

The chain recombines TRBV6-6 with TRBJ1-1, with D unclear. CDR3 length equals 12 residues. Germline-derived CDR1 and CDR2 are MNHNY and SVGAGI (reference sequence). Trimming removed 5 bases from V and 7 bases from J, with 11 bases in between. This CDR3 reads CASSPNGHEAFF. DNA of the CDR3: TGTGCCAGCAGTCCCAACGGGCATGAAGCTTTCTTT.

This clonotype was seen a handful of times. V is TRBV20-1 and J is TRBJ2-7; D call uncertain. Germline V gene sequence: CDR1 DFQATT, CDR2 SNEGSKA (reference sequence). The CDR3 contains 13 residues. Trimming took 3 bases from V and 3 from J, leaving 12 bases between them. The CDR3, as DNA: TGCAGTGCTAGCCCTGGCAGATACTACGAGCAGTACTTC. The encoded protein is CSASPGRYYEQYF.

This clonotype was detected ten times or more. This chain connects TRBV30 to TRBJ1-2; 7 bases agree with TRBD1. The junction had 1 base not matched to a gene; V was cut back by 5 bases and J by 4 bases. The CDR3 loop spans 11 amino acids. The germline gives CDR1 GTSNPN, CDR2 SVGIG (reference sequence). For the CDR3, the DNA is TGTGCCTGGGGACAGGTCTATGGCTACACCTTC. Amino acid sequence: CAWGQVYGYTF.

DNA for the CDR3: TGTGCCAGCAGTTTATCGAACTATCGCAATGAGCAGTTCTTC. This codes for CASSLSNYRNEQFF. The chain combines TRBV27 with TRBJ2-1; no clear D gene. CDR3 size: 14 residues. The ends were cut back, 0 bases at V and 6 bases at J, with 9 bases in the middle. CDR1 and CDR2 from the germline V gene are MNHEY and SMNVEV (reference sequence).

This chain joins TRBV6-5 and TRBJ2-1; the D gene is possibly TRBD1 (5 bases). Germline V gene data show CDR1 as MNHEY and CDR2 as SVGAGI. The CDR3 has 13 amino acids. V was pared by 6 bases and J by 6 bases, with 12 bases between. The CDR3 DNA is TGTGCCAGCAGGCCCTCAGGGCCCAATGAGCAGTTCTTC. Residues: CASRPSGPNEQFF.

Concerning this clonotype itself: At one end, the junction sequence differs from germline, possibly due to a read error. The genes are TRBV7-9 and TRBJ2-3; D is possibly TRBD1 (6 bases). The CDR3 covers 16 residues. Germline-derived CDR1 and CDR2 are SEHNR and FQNEAQ (reference sequence). CDR3 sequence reads: CARSPQEGERTDTQYF. In nucleotides, the CDR3 is TGCGCCAGGTCCCCCCAAGAGGGGGAGAGGACAGATACGCAGTATTTT. The full variable domain, rest sourced from reference TRBV7-9 and TRBJ2-3, is DTGVSQNPRHKITKRGQNVTFRCDPISEHNRLYWYRQTLGQGPEFLTYFQNEAQLEKSRLLSDRFSAERPKGSFSTLEIQRTEQGDSAMYLCARSPQEGERTDTQYFGPGTRLTVL.

Only a few counts were recorded for this clonotype. The chain combines TRBV7-2 with TRBJ1-1; D is unresolved. Germline V gives CDR1 SGHTA, CDR2 FQGNSA. V lost 1 base and J lost 3, with 18 bases in between. This CDR3 is built from 17 residues. For the CDR3, the DNA is TGTGCCAGCAGCTTAGGACGAAACGTGGGTAGGGACACTGAAGCTTTCTTT. Its protein is CASSLGRNVGRDTEAFF.

The table lists this clonotype with a few counts. This chain connects TRBV27 to TRBJ2-7; D is perhaps TRBD2 (6 bases). Deletions cut 2 bases from V and 4 bases from J, with 15 bases between. Germline-derived CDR1 and CDR2 are MNHEY and SMNVEV (reference sequence). This CDR3 spans 15 amino acids. CDR3 in amino acids: CASSLPGREEYEQYF. The CDR3 DNA reads TGTGCCAGCAGTTTACCGGGCAGGGAGGAGTACGAGCAGTACTTC.

V usage is TRBV15 and J usage is TRBJ1-4, with 10 bases identical to TRBD1. The CDR3 is 17 amino acids. The V segment lost 2 bases and the J segment 0 bases; nucleotides outside the gene matches: 3. CDR1 LNHNV and CDR2 YYDKDF come from the germline V gene (reference sequence). The CDR3 DNA is TGTGCCACCAGCAGATCGGACAGGGGGGCAACTAATGAAAAACTGTTTTTT. Its protein product is CATSRSDRGATNEKLFF. Full variable domain (rest looked up from reference TRBV15 and TRBJ1-4): DAMVIQNPRYQVTQFGKPVTLSCSQTLNHNVMYWYQQKSSQAPKLLFHYYDKDFNNEADTPDNFQSRRPNTSFCFLDIRSPGLGDTAMYLCATSRSDRGATNEKLFFGSGTQLSVL.